This T cell receptor beta chain was sequenced in a study of regulatory T cells (dated by TCRdb to the late 2010s). For context, the study as a whole: Between CD3G-deficient patients and healthy controls, the study compared T-cell receptor beta repertoires in sorted regulatory T cells, conventional CD4+ T cells and CD8+ T cells.

For the multiplex PCR, 52 forward TRBV primers and 13 reverse TRBJ primers were used, and amplification bias was corrected with both assay-based and computational methods. Rearranged TRB loci were amplified from genomic DNA by multiplex PCR within the immunoSEQ assay. An Illumina HiSeq platform was used to sequence the TRB amplicons. The source study handled its data this way. Raw sequences were error-filtered and aligned to reference gene sequences by custom algorithms, then analyzed with the immunoSEQ online tools. The frequencies of productive and nonproductive TRB rearrangements were evaluated among unique sequences as well as among total sequences. For TRB CDR3 positions 6 and 7, hydrophobicity together with amino acid composition served as the basis for assessing self-reactivity potential. Group comparisons used t tests, Mann-Whitney tests or two-way ANOVA run in Prism software. TCRdb limited this immuneACCESS table to in-frame rearrangements with V and J called. A share of clones is missing; checked studies link under half to unresolved V genes, and the rest is unexplained. That table furnishes V, J and clone size, whereas the DNA furnished D and trimming. In this sample the table shows about 32,000 clones, approximately 90% of which occur a single time. The ten most abundant clones make up around 2.5% of the sample.

The junction carries 7 bases between V and J, which are trimmed by 5 bases and 2 bases respectively. CDR1 and CDR2 were assigned from the germline V gene (reference sequence) as MNHNY and SVGAGI. Reading from cysteine to phenylalanine, the CDR3 counts 12 amino acids. The DNA shown is the 36-base CDR3, in frame from base 1. Every CD3G-deficient patient showed evidence of autoimmunity, and the autoimmunity was more severe in two of the patients. Patients were tested at ages ranging from 2 to 39 years, and reduced naive and increased memory CD4+ and CD8+ T-cell proportions were found in the patients. CD4+ cells were FACS-sorted into CD25-high CD127-low regulatory T cells and CD25-low CD127-high conventional CD4+ T cells. Six individuals with CD3G deficiency made up the patient group. An international network of physicians across the United States, Europe and Asia provided the patient samples and clinical data. Ficoll density separation was used to isolate peripheral blood mononuclear cells.

What the work shows at the level of the full study, not this receptor alone: Repertoires from patients had restricted unique TRB V-J pairs and skewed V and J gene usage, with the strongest effect in regulatory T cells. Enrichment for hydrophobic residues at CDR3 positions 6 and 7 was found in conventional CD4+ T cells from CD3G-deficient patients, suggesting more self-reactive specificities.

As to this clone: It lacks a known antigen. No much larger clonotype is one base removed from it; base qualities were not supplied.

This sequence originates from a person aged 18 to 35 with CD3G deficiency. The V and J segments used are TRBV6-6 and TRBJ2-7; confidence is insufficient to name the D gene. Specimen: conventional CD4+ T cells sorted from blood. The CDR3 here reads CASSAGAYEQYF. In nucleotide form, the sequence is TGTGCCAGCAGTGCTGGGGCCTACGAGCAGTACTTC.